The present entry profiles one T cell receptor (beta chain) with its context. As yet, its antigen is unknown. Per the germline V gene, CDR1 is DFQATT and CDR2 is SNEGSKA (reference sequence). The CDR3 sequence is 15 residues long. This record comes from a study of T cells expressing NK-cell markers. General observations from the study: In about 6 donors, dominant NKG2C+ clonotypes were roughly 1.0-8% of CD8+ T cells. Several of the donors also had these clonotypes leading their CD3+CD56-NKG2C+ fraction.

TCRdb processed the 5' RACE reads again and assigns one entry to each CDR3 protein, with no DNA. The sample features 150,000 to 170,000 distinct CDR3 sequences, with about 39% in its top ten. The sequence was collected from a woman aged 45-65 years in good health. The chain recombines TRBV20-1 with TRBJ2-1; TCRdb selects TRBD2, and the lack of DNA leaves this call unchecked. The sequenced material came from blood T cells: a sorted CD56 or NKG2C T cell subset, CD4+ or CD8+ T cells, or bulk PBMC T cells (not recorded which). The CDR3 spells CSARRSSHLYNEQFF.